The 10 T cell receptor beta chains below come from one sample, sequenced in a study of blood T cell repertoires in COVID-19. Sequenced by immunoSEQ multiplex PCR; TCRdb stores in-frame clones only, minus some. This sample has approximately 200,000 clones; about 88% occur once, and the top ten carry roughly 2%. Sequenced material: peripheral blood. These receptors came from a man aged 35 to 55 with active or convalescent COVID-19.

V usage is TRBV24-1 and J usage is TRBJ1-2; D ambiguous. The germline CDR1 and CDR2 sequences are KGHDR and SFDVKD. The CDR3 extends over 15 amino acids. The V and J ends lost 5 bases and 6 bases respectively, with 18 bases between them. CDR3 loop: CATSGSPSTAHGYTF. In DNA form, the CDR3 reads TGTGCCACCAGTGGAAGCCCTTCCACAGCTCATGGCTACACCTTC.

The CDR3 region is CASSVPGQGRGEQYF. The CDR3, as DNA: TGTGCCAGCAGTGTTCCGGGACAGGGCCGGGGAGAGCAGTACTTC. The chain couples TRBV25-1 to TRBJ2-7, with 9 bases matching TRBD1. This CDR3 comprises 15 residues. Trimming cost V 4 bases and J 7 bases; bases outside gene matches: 11. Germline lookup yields CDR1 MGHDK and CDR2 SYGVNS.

The chain links TRBV25-1 to TRBJ1-5; 7 bases align to TRBD1. Per germline, CDR1 MGHDK and CDR2 SYGVNS. The CDR3 is 14 amino acids. The V and J ends lost 3 bases and 5 bases, in that order; junction bases with no gene match: 4. The CDR3 here is CASSDRQGDQPQHF. DNA for the CDR3: TGTGCCAGCAGTGATAGACAGGGCGATCAGCCCCAGCATTTT.

The chain has TRBV2 and TRBJ2-7; the D gene is possibly TRBD1 (6 bases). Germline CDR1 and CDR2: SNHLY and FYNNEI. CDR3 length: 14 amino acids. V was shortened by 10 bases and J by 2 bases, with 18 bases between the two germline ends. CDR3 nucleotides: TGTGCCATGGGCCAGAGGGACACCACCTACGAGCAGTACTTC. It translates to CAMGQRDTTYEQYF.

The chain couples TRBV9 to TRBJ1-6; D may be TRBD1 (6 bases). The CDR3 spans 16 residues. CDR1 and CDR2 (germline): SGDLS, YYNGEE. The V and J ends lost 3 bases and 5 bases respectively, with 15 bases between them. The CDR3 region is CASSARPGQNNSPLHF. The CDR3 bases are TGTGCCAGCAGCGCGCGACCGGGACAAAATAATTCACCCCTCCACTTT.

Notes on this clone: Other DNA sequences within the sample encode an identical CDR3. V gene TRBV28 combines with J gene TRBJ1-6; the D gene is possibly TRBD1 (5 bases). Germline CDR1 MDHEN, CDR2 SYDVKM. The CDR3 has 14 residues. V lost 3 bases and J 7 bases, leaving 10 bases between the germline ends. CDR3 loop: CASSLGQGNSPLHF. CDR3 sequence (DNA): TGTGCCAGCAGTTTGGGGCAGGGAAATTCACCCCTCCACTTT. Filled out from reference TRBV28 and TRBJ1-6, the complete variable domain reads DVKVTQSSRYLVKRTGEKVFLECVQDMDHENMFWYRQDPGLGLRLIYFSYDVKMKEKGDIPEGYSVSREKKERFSLILESASTNQTSMYLCASSLGQGNSPLHFGNGTRLTVT.

This clone was observed once. The V and J genes are TRBV7-8 and TRBJ1-2; no clear D. The CDR3 covers 14 residues. Germline CDR1 SGHVS, CDR2 FQNEAQ. With 7 bases removed from V and 1 base from J, the gap between germline ends came to 13 bases. This CDR3 is CASIPWRDNYGYTF. The CDR3 coding sequence is TGTGCCAGCATCCCCTGGAGGGATAACTATGGCTACACCTTC.

The chain links TRBV19 to TRBJ1-6; D is ambiguous. Germline CDR1 and CDR2: LNHDA and SQIVND (reference sequence). Trimming pared 5 bases from V and 7 bases from J, leaving 12 bases between. There are 14 residues in the CDR3. CDR3: CASSLLPRNSPLHF. The CDR3 DNA follows: TGTGCCAGTAGTCTCCTCCCTAGGAATTCACCCCTCCACTTT.

The V and J genes are TRBV19 and TRBJ1-1, with D perhaps TRBD1 (6 bases). This CDR3 is built from 13 residues. Germline lookup yields CDR1 LNHDA and CDR2 SQIVND (reference sequence). Trimming removed 7 bases from V and 4 bases from J, with 13 bases in between. In DNA, the CDR3 is TGTGCCAGTACCGCAGGGGTTGGCACTGAAGCTTTCTTT. Translating it yields CASTAGVGTEAFF.

The genes are TRBV30 and TRBJ1-3, with D uncertain. Germline values: CDR1 GTSNPN, CDR2 SVGIG (reference sequence). V lost 1 base and J 2 bases, leaving 9 bases between the germline ends. This CDR3 comprises 14 residues. CDR3 amino acids: CAWSEGSTGNTIYF. For the CDR3, the DNA is TGTGCCTGGAGTGAAGGGAGCACTGGAAACACCATATATTTT.